Following are 21 T cell receptor beta chains from one sample sequenced in a study of T cells after posttransplantation cyclophosphamide. The method was immunoSEQ multiplex PCR; TCRdb's version includes in-frame clones alone and lacks a portion of them. Sampling found some 10,000 clones, none seen once. Cyclophosphamide on days +3 and +4 followed busulfan-fludarabine conditioning and a marrow graft. Sequences were derived from PBMCs, sampled after allogeneic stem cell transplant with posttransplant cyclophosphamide. The source is a female patient aged 35-55 years who received an allogeneic stem cell transplant from a related donor, was CMV-positive, and had no GVHD. Some T cells may be provided by the graft donor.

This clone has just a few counts. The rearrangement uses TRBV6-1 and TRBJ2-5, with 8 bases lining up with TRBD1. The end of the DNA is better explained by TRBJ2-7, so the J call may be wrong. Germline loops: CDR1 MNHNS, CDR2 SASEGT. CDR3 length equals 14 residues. This CDR3 is CASSVDRVSYEQYF. In DNA form, the CDR3 reads TGTGCCAGCAGTGTGGACAGGGTGAGCTACGAGCAGTACTTC.

This clone was seen repeatedly, ten times or more. The rearrangement joins TRBV6-4 to TRBJ1-2; D is uncertain. The CDR3 contains 10 residues. Germline V gene data show CDR1 as MRHNA and CDR2 as SNTAGT. The germline V and J ends were trimmed by 6 bases and 8 bases, with 7 bases remaining between them. The CDR3 sequence is CASRLSGYTF. CDR3 in DNA: TGTGCCAGCAGACTCTCCGGCTACACCTTC.

This clone was seen more than once but under ten times. CDR3 nucleotide sequence: TGTGCCAGCAATTACCTTGGACTCTATAATTCACCCCTCCACTTT. This sequence encodes CASNYLGLYNSPLHF. The chain combines TRBV28 with TRBJ1-6; D is unclear. CDR1 is MDHEN and CDR2 is SYDVKM in the germline V gene. V was pared by 7 bases and J by 3 bases, with 13 bases between. The CDR3 contains 15 residues.

This clone has ten or more counts. The J gene is TRBJ1-3, the V gene TRBV2; D unresolved. CDR3 size: 13 residues. Per the germline V gene, CDR1 is SNHLY and CDR2 is FYNNEI. V lost 4 bases and J lost 6, with 10 bases in between. This CDR3 reads CASSAGVVNTIYF. The CDR3 DNA sequence: TGTGCCAGCAGTGCCGGGGTTGTAAACACCATATATTTT.

This clone appeared many times. The rearrangement uses TRBV10-3 and TRBJ1-5; a possible D gene is TRBD1 (5 bases). CDR1 and CDR2 (germline): ENHRY, SYGVKD. V was cut by 0 bases and J by 0 bases, with 15 bases left in between. The CDR3 is made up of 18 amino acids. This CDR3 reads CAISESKAGEYSNQPQHF. CDR3 nucleotides: TGTGCCATCAGTGAGTCGAAGGCGGGGGAGTATAGCAATCAGCCCCAGCATTTT.

This clone was detected many times. The rearrangement links TRBV4-1 to TRBJ2-2; D call uncertain. Germline CDR1 MGHRA, CDR2 YSYEKL. CDR3 length equals 15 residues. Trimming removed 3 bases from V and 0 bases from J, with 8 bases in between. CDR3 in DNA: TGCGCCAGCAGCCACGGCGGTACGAACACCGGGGAGCTGTTTTTT. Protein product: CASSHGGTNTGELFF.

This clone was seen at least ten times. The genes are TRBV7-9 and TRBJ2-7; 8 positions agree with TRBD1. Trimming cost V 5 bases and J 1 base; bases outside gene matches: 7. Germline CDR1 reads SEHNR; CDR2 reads FQNEAQ (reference sequence). This CDR3 has 15 residues. CDR3 amino acids: CASSHLDRGSYEQYF. The CDR3 bases are TGTGCCAGCAGCCATCTTGACAGGGGATCCTACGAGCAGTACTTC.

This clone was seen at least ten times. J is TRBJ2-7 and V is TRBV27, with 11 nucleotides matching TRBD1. The germline CDR1 and CDR2 sequences are MNHEY and SMNVEV (reference sequence). The CDR3 spans 16 residues. J gave up 3 bases and V 4 bases, and 8 bases lay outside the gene matches. The CDR3 loop is CASSSFGTGGGYEQYF. DNA for the CDR3: TGTGCCAGCAGTTCCTTCGGGACAGGGGGAGGCTACGAGCAGTACTTC.

The table lists this clone with many counts. This chain links TRBV15 with TRBJ2-7, with TRBD1 matching over 7 bases. CDR3 size: 13 residues. Germline CDR1 is LNHNV and CDR2 is YYDKDF (reference sequence). V was pared by 4 bases and J by 3 bases, with 3 bases of the junction left unmatched. CDR3 DNA sequence: TGTGCCACCAGCAATAACAGGGGCTACGAGCAGTACTTC. It translates to CATSNNRGYEQYF.

This clone was seen repeatedly, ten times or more. The chain is built from TRBV28 and TRBJ1-4; 8 nucleotides agree with TRBD1. The V segment lost 11 bases and the J segment 8 bases; nucleotides outside the gene matches: 7. Germline values: CDR1 MDHEN, CDR2 SYDVKM. The CDR3 extends over 12 amino acids. CDR3 region: CAVSGGGEKLFF. The CDR3 coding sequence is TGTGCCGTCTCAGGGGGCGGCGAAAAACTGTTTTTT.

This clone was counted at least ten times. This chain connects TRBV11-2 to TRBJ2-5; TRBD1 agrees at 8 bases. Trimming cost V 4 bases and J 3 bases; bases outside gene matches: 4. Looked up from germline, CDR1 is SGHAT and CDR2 is FQNNGV. There are 14 residues in the CDR3. Here the CDR3 DNA reads TGTGCCAGCAGCTCCCGGACAGGGAAAGAGACCCAGTACTTC. Translating it yields CASSSRTGKETQYF.

This clone was found many times. V usage is TRBV6-1 and J usage is TRBJ2-7; D is uncertain. The germline V and J ends were trimmed by 10 bases and 6 bases, with 19 bases remaining between them. The CDR3 has 13 amino acids. Germline-derived CDR1 and CDR2 are MNHNS and SASEGT. The CDR3 nucleotides are TGTGCCACTACTAACGCCCGCGTATCCGAGCAGTACTTC. This sequence encodes CATTNARVSEQYF.

The chain employs TRBV9 and TRBJ2-2; D is ambiguous. Germline V gene lookup returns CDR1 SGDLS and CDR2 YYNGEE. This CDR3 is built from 13 residues. V was pared by 1 base and J by 7 bases, with 8 bases between. CDR3 loop: CASSVLVSGELFF. The CDR3 coding sequence is TGTGCCAGCAGCGTATTGGTTAGCGGGGAGCTGTTTTTT.

This clone has at least ten counts. The rearrangement joins TRBV18 to TRBJ2-1; 10 bases agree with TRBD2. V dropped 2 bases and J dropped 3; count of bases not matched to a gene: 4. Germline lookup yields CDR1 KGHSH and CDR2 LQKENI. The CDR3 loop spans 16 amino acids. CDR3 region: CASSPVSGGGYNEQFF. The CDR3 coding sequence is TGTGCCAGCTCACCAGTAAGCGGGGGGGGCTACAATGAGCAGTTCTTC.

This clone was seen many times. This rearrangement joins TRBV18 to TRBJ2-1; the match to TRBD2 covers 12 bases. The V and J ends lost 3 bases and 5 bases, in that order; junction bases with no gene match: 5. From germline, CDR1 is KGHSH and CDR2 LQKENI. This CDR3 has 16 amino acids. The chain's CDR3 is CASSPKTSGGDNEQFF. The CDR3 region has the DNA TGTGCCAGCTCACCCAAGACTAGCGGGGGTGACAATGAGCAGTTCTTC.

In this sample, this clone turned up a few times. The rearrangement uses TRBV27 and TRBJ1-2, with D tentatively TRBD1 (6 bases). Germline V gene sequence: CDR1 MNHEY, CDR2 SMNVEV (reference sequence). V dropped 7 bases and J dropped 1 base, with 16 bases sitting between them. The CDR3 runs to 15 residues. CDR3 in DNA: TGTGCCAGCACCTCTTCGGACAGAAATAACTATGGCTACACCTTC. Its translation: CASTSSDRNNYGYTF.

This clone was recorded at least ten times. The chain carries TRBV30 and TRBJ1-2, with TRBD1 matching over 9 bases. Germline-derived CDR1 and CDR2 are GTSNPN and SVGIG (reference sequence). The CDR3 sequence is 16 residues long. With V trimmed by 2 bases and J by 2 bases, 9 bases remained unmatched. CDR3 in amino acids: CAWSRRQGDLNYGYTF. CDR3 nucleotides: TGTGCCTGGAGTCGTAGACAGGGGGACCTCAACTATGGCTACACCTTC.

This clone was found many times. The genes are TRBV5-4 and TRBJ2-1; 9 bases agree with TRBD2. The V gene's germline CDR1 is SGHNT and CDR2 YYREEE (reference sequence). This CDR3 has 14 amino acids. V gave up 3 bases and J gave up 10 bases; unmatched junction bases: 8. CDR3 in DNA: TGTGCCAGCAGCTCCGCGGGGGGGCTTTTGGAGCAGTTCTTC. This sequence encodes CASSSAGGLLEQFF.

The chain combines TRBV29-1 with TRBJ1-1; 8 bases are shared with TRBD1. Germline CDR1 SQVTM, CDR2 ANQGSEA. V shed 6 bases, J shed 3 bases, and the junction held 3 bases outside the gene matches. The length of the CDR3 is 12 residues. In DNA form, the CDR3 reads TGCAGCGTCCCGGACAGGGACACTGAAGCTTTCTTT. It codes for CSVPDRDTEAFF.

This clone was detected many times. The gene calls are TRBV11-2 and TRBJ2-7; no clear D. Germline V gene lookup returns CDR1 SGHAT and CDR2 FQNNGV. The CDR3 loop spans 12 amino acids. The V end lost 5 bases, the J end lost 5 bases, and 10 bases lay between the germline ends. Written as DNA, the CDR3 is TGTGCCAGCAGCCCCGTTTTCCACGAGCAGTACTTC. This sequence encodes CASSPVFHEQYF.

This clone has a count of ten or more. V is TRBV5-6 and J is TRBJ2-1; no clear D gene. In germline, CDR1 is SGHDT, CDR2 YYEEEE. V was shortened by 0 bases and J by 7 bases, with 11 bases between the two germline ends. This CDR3 region has 14 residues. CDR3: CASSLVTVYNEQFF. CDR3 bases: TGTGCCAGCAGCTTGGTTACAGTTTATAATGAGCAGTTCTTC.